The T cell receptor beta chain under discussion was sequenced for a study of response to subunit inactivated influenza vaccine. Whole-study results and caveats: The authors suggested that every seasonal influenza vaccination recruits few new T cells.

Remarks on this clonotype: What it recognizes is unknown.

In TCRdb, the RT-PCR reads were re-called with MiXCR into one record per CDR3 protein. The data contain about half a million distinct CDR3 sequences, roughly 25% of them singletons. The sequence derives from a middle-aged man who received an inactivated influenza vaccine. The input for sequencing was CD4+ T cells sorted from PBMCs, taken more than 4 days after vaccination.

The CDR3: CASSSGTGGPGGNEQFF. CDR3 DNA: TGTGCCAGCAGCTCAGGGACAGGGGGCCCAGGGGGCAATGAGCAGTTCTTC. The rearrangement joins TRBV11-2 to TRBJ2-1, with 12 bases identical to TRBD1. V was clipped by 4 bases and J by 6 bases; unmatched bases: 10. Germline V gene lookup returns CDR1 SGHAT and CDR2 FQNNGV. The CDR3 sequence is 17 residues long.